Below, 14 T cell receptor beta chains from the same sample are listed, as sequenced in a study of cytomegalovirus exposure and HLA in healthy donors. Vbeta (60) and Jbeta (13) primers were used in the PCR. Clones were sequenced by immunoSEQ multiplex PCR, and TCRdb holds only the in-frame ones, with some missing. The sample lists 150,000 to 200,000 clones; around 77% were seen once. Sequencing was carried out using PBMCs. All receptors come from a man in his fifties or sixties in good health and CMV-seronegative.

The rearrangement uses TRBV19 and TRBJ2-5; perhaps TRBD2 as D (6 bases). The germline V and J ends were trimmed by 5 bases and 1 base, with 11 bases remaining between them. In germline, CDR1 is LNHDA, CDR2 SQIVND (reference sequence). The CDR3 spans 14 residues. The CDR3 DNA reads TGTGCCAGTAGTTCCGGGGGTTCCCAAGAGACCCAGTACTTC. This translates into CASSSGGSQETQYF.

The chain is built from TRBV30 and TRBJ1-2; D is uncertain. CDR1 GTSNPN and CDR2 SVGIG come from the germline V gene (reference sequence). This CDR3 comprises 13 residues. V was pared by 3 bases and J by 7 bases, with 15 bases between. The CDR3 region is CAWSAEDGGGYTF. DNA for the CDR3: TGTGCCTGGAGCGCCGAGGATGGAGGTGGCTACACCTTC.

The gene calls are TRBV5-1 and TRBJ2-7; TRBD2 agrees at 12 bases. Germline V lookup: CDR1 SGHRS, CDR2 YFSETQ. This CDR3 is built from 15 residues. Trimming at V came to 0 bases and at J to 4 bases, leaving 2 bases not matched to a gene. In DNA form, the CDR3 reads TGCGCCAGCAGCTTGGGGACTAGCGGGAAATACGAGCAGTACTTC. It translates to CASSLGTSGKYEQYF.

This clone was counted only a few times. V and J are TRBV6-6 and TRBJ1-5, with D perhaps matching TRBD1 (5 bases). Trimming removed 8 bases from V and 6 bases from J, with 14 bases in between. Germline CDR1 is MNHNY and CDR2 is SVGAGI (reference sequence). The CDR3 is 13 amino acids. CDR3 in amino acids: CASSNSGGQPQHF. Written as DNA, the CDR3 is TGTGCCAGCTCCAATAGCGGGGGTCAGCCCCAGCATTTT.

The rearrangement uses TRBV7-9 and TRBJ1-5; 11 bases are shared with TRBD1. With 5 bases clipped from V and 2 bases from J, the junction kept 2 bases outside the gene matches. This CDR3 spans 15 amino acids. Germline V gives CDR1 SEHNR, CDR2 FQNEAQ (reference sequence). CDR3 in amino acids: CASSGQGAGNQPQHF. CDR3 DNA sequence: TGTGCCAGCAGCGGACAGGGGGCAGGCAATCAGCCCCAGCATTTT.

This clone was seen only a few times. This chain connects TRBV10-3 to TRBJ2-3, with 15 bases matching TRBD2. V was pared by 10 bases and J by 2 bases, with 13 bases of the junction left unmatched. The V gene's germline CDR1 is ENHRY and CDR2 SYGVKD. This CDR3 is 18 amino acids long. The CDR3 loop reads CATRTSGGASRHTDTQYF. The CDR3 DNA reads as TGTGCCACGCGGACTAGCGGGGGGGCCTCGCGACACACAGATACGCAGTATTTT.

The CDR3 DNA sequence: TGTGCCAGCAGCTTAGTTGGCAGGGGGAATCAGCCCCAGCATTTT. It encodes CASSLVGRGNQPQHF. The J gene is TRBJ1-5, the V gene TRBV7-2; 7 nucleotides align to TRBD1. The ends lost 1 base at V and 4 bases at J; junction bases unmatched: 4. CDR1 is SGHTA and CDR2 is FQGNSA in the germline V gene. There are 15 residues in the CDR3.

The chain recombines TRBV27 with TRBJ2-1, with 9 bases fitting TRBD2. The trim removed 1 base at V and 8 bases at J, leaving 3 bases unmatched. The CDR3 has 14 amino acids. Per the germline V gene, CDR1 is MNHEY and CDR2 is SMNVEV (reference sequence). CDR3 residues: CASSLLGLAHEQFF. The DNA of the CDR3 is TGTGCCAGCAGTTTATTGGGACTAGCTCATGAGCAGTTCTTC.

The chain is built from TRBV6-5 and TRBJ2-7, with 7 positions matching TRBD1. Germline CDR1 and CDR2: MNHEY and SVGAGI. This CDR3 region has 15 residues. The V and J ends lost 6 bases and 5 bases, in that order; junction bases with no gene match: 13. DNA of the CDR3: TGTGCCAGCAGGCCCCCGACAGGGAAGGTCGACGAGCAGTACTTC. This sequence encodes CASRPPTGKVDEQYF.

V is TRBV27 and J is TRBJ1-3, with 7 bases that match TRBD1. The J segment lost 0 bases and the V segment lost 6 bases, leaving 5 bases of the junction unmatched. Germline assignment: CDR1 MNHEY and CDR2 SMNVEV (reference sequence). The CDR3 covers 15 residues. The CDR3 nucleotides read TGTGCCAGCAGGGGGACAGCGCTCTCTGGAAACACCATATATTTT. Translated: CASRGTALSGNTIYF.

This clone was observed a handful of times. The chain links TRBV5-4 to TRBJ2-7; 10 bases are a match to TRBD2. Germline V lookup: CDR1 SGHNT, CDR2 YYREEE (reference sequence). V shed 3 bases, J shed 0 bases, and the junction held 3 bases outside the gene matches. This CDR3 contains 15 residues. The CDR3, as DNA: TGTGCCAGCAGCTGGGGACTAGCGAGCTCCTACGAGCAGTACTTC. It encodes CASSWGLASSYEQYF. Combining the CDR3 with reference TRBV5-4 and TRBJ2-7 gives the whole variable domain ETGVTQSPTHLIKTRGQQVTLRCSSQSGHNTVSWYQQALGQGPQFIFQYYREEENGRGNFPPRFSGLQFPNYSSELNVNALELDDSALYLCASSWGLASSYEQYFGPGTRLTVT.

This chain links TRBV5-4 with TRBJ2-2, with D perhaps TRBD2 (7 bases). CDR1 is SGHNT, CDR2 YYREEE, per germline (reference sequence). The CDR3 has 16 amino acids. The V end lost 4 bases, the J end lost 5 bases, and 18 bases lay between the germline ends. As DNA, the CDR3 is TGTGCCAGCAGCCGACCGGGGGGCGCGGATACCGGGGAGCTGTTTTTT. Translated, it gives CASSRPGGADTGELFF.

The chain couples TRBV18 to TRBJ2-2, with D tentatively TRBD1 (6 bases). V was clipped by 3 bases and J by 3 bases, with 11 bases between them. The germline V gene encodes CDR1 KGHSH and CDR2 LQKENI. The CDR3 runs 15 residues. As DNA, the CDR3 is TGTGCCAGCTCACCGAGCCAGGGGCACACCGGGGAGCTGTTTTTT. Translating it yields CASSPSQGHTGELFF.

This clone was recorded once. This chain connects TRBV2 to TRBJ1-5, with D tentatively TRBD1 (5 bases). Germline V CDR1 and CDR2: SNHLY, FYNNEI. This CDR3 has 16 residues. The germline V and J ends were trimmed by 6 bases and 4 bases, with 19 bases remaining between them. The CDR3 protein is CASRPGLLSANQPQHF. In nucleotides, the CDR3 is TGTGCCAGCAGGCCGGGACTCCTGAGCGCTAATCAGCCCCAGCATTTT. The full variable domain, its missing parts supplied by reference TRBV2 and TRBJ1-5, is EPEVTQTPSHQVTQMGQEVILRCVPISNHLYFYWYRQILGQKVEFLVSFYNNEISEKSEIFDDQFSVERPDGSNFTLKIRSTKLEDSAMYFCASRPGLLSANQPQHFGDGTRLSIL.